These T cell receptor beta chains were read from a single sample in a study of control samples from healthy donors and cancer patients. Some clones are missing from TCRdb's copy, which holds only in-frame ones; the method was immunoSEQ multiplex PCR. The table has about 100,000 clones, roughly 90% seen once; the top ten hold 18%. Sequences were obtained from blood. These receptors all stem from a woman in her 50s in good health. Both conserved end residues are part of each CDR3. D genes are given only for firm matches. Only part of the rows carry a size: once, few, many, or a class if the clone is expanded.

V gene,clone size,D gene,J gene,CDR3 protein,CDR3 DNA
TRBV9,-,-,TRBJ2-5,CASSPGRLAGSQETQYF,TGTGCCAGCAGCCCCGGTAGACTCGCGGGAAGCCAAGAGACCCAGTACTTC
TRBV24-1,-,TRBD1,TRBJ2-1,CATGTGSYNEQFF,TGTGCCACCGGGACAGGCTCCTACAATGAGCAGTTCTTC
TRBV20-1,-,TRBD1,TRBJ1-6,CSAQGQGVPHF,TGCAGTGCTCAGGGACAGGGCGTACCTCACTTT
TRBV20-1,once,-,TRBJ2-3,CSARRDTQYF,TGCAGTGCCAGAAGGGATACGCAGTATTTT
TRBV6-5,-,-,TRBJ1-5,CASSQRGGQPQHF,TGTGCCAGCAGTCAAAGGGGGGGGCAGCCCCAGCATTTT
TRBV24-1,-,TRBD2,TRBJ2-1,CATSLGLDKNEQFF,TGTGCCACCAGCCTGGGACTAGATAAAAATGAGCAGTTCTTC
TRBV20-1,-,-,TRBJ1-2,CSVFEYGYTF,TGCAGTGTTTTCGAGTATGGCTACACCTTC
TRBV5-1,-,TRBD1,TRBJ1-4,CASSSRPGQGVEKLFF,TGCGCCAGCAGCTCCAGACCGGGACAGGGGGTTGAAAAACTGTTTTTT
TRBV3-1/TRBV3-2,once,TRBD2,TRBJ2-3,CASSQSSLEGGRGDTQYF,TGTGCCAGCAGCCAATCGTCACTCGAGGGAGGGCGGGGAGATACGCAGTATTTT
TRBV27,-,TRBD2,TRBJ2-2,CASSFFVAPTSGRSGELFF,TGTGCCAGCAGTTTTTTTGTAGCACCGACTAGCGGGAGATCCGGGGAGCTGTTTTTT
TRBV5-1,-,TRBD1,TRBJ2-3,CASSLVDRGADTQYF,TGCGCCAGCAGCTTGGTGGACAGGGGTGCAGATACGCAGTATTTT
TRBV24-1,-,-,TRBJ1-5,CATSDPRRNQPQHF,TGTGCCACCAGTGACCCCCGGCGGAATCAGCCCCAGCATTTT
TRBV6-1,-,-,TRBJ1-5,CASSEPTGPQHF,TGTGCCAGCAGTGAGCCCACCGGGCCCCAGCATTTT
TRBV9,-,-,TRBJ2-1,CASSEMAGYNEQFF,TGTGCCAGCAGTGAAATGGCGGGCTACAATGAGCAGTTCTTC
TRBV24-1,-,TRBD1,TRBJ2-1,CATRSLTGGRNEQFF,TGTGCCACCCGTTCGTTGACAGGGGGTAGGAATGAGCAGTTCTTC
TRBV5-8,few,TRBD1,TRBJ1-1,CASSEGQAVQTTEAFF,TGTGCCAGCAGCGAAGGACAGGCCGTCCAAACCACTGAAGCTTTCTTT
TRBV7-3,-,-,TRBJ2-1,CASSQIGGLPADEQFF,TGTGCCAGCAGCCAAATCGGGGGGCTCCCAGCGGATGAGCAGTTCTTC
TRBV27,-,-,TRBJ1-3,CASFSPPDTIYF,TGTGCCAGCTTCTCCCCCCCGGACACCATATATTTT
TRBV5-1,-,-,TRBJ1-2,CASSLDGGDGGYTF,TGCGCCAGCAGCTTGGATGGGGGAGACGGTGGCTACACCTTC
TRBV30,-,-,TRBJ2-4,CAWSRAKNIQYF,TGTGCCTGGAGCCGAGCCAAAAACATTCAGTACTTC
TRBV11-2,-,-,TRBJ1-3,CASSPQGNTIYF,TGTGCCAGCAGCCCCCAAGGAAACACCATATATTTT
TRBV10-3,-,TRBD1,TRBJ1-1,CAITPGQGYTEAFF,TGTGCCATAACACCGGGACAGGGGTACACTGAAGCTTTCTTT
TRBV5-6,-,TRBD1,TRBJ1-2,CASSLTGDATF,TGTGCCAGCAGCTTAACAGGGGACGCCACCTTC
TRBV5-4,-,-,TRBJ2-4,CASSTTTVVAKNIQYF,TGTGCCAGCAGCACCACGACAGTAGTGGCCAAAAACATTCAGTACTTC
TRBV4-1,-,-,TRBJ2-7,CASSQDPWTGVYEQYF,TGCGCCAGCAGCCAAGATCCGTGGACGGGGGTCTACGAGCAGTACTTC
TRBV7-2,-,TRBD2,TRBJ2-5,CASSLEGRLAGVGETQYF,TGTGCCAGCAGCTTAGAGGGTCGGCTAGCGGGAGTGGGGGAGACCCAGTACTTC
TRBV3-1/TRBV3-2,-,-,TRBJ2-1,CASAGGALKNEQFF,TGTGCCAGCGCGGGCGGGGCTCTAAAAAATGAGCAGTTCTTC
TRBV29-1,-,TRBD2,TRBJ2-7,CSVPTSGGREQYF,TGCAGCGTCCCGACTAGCGGGGGGCGCGAGCAGTACTTC
TRBV7-2,-,-,TRBJ2-7,CANSYGGNPYEQYF,TGTGCCAACTCTTACGGAGGGAACCCCTACGAGCAGTACTTC
TRBV18,-,-,TRBJ1-5,CASSPDDSPPTAQHF,TGTGCCAGCTCACCGGATGACAGCCCTCCGACGGCCCAGCATTTT
TRBV5-6,-,-,TRBJ1-2,CASSLFNAVSNYGYTF,TGTGCCAGCAGCTTATTCAATGCAGTCTCTAACTATGGCTACACCTTC
TRBV5-4,-,TRBD2,TRBJ2-2,CASSLDFGSGGNTGELFF,TGTGCCAGCAGCTTGGATTTCGGTAGCGGGGGGAACACCGGGGAGCTGTTTTTT
TRBV6-2/TRBV6-3,once,-,TRBJ1-3,CASSYIPDSSGNTIYF,TGTGCCAGCAGTTACATCCCCGACAGCTCTGGAAACACCATATATTTT
TRBV21-1,-,-,TRBJ2-3,CASSKVGTSGIPDTQYF,TGTGCCAGCAGCAAAGTCGGGACTAGCGGGATCCCAGATACGCAGTATTTT
TRBV4-3,-,-,TRBJ2-2,CASSLGGGGGELFF,TGCGCCAGCAGCCTTGGGGGAGGGGGCGGGGAGCTGTTTTTT
TRBV18,-,-,TRBJ2-2,CASSPHVTGELFF,TGTGCCAGCTCACCACATGTAACCGGGGAGCTGTTTTTT
TRBV3-1/TRBV3-2,-,TRBD2,TRBJ2-1,CASSQNPSGGIHNEQFF,TGTGCCAGCAGCCAAAACCCTAGCGGGGGGATCCACAATGAGCAGTTCTTC
TRBV6-5,-,-,TRBJ1-5,CAVRSRASSNQPQHF,TGTGCCGTCCGCAGCCGGGCCAGTAGCAATCAGCCCCAGCATTTT
TRBV12-3/TRBV12-4,-,-,TRBJ2-7,CASRATDEQYF,TGTGCCAGCAGGGCAACAGACGAGCAGTACTTC
TRBV20-1,-,-,TRBJ1-1,CSAKGPIASFF,TGCAGTGCTAAAGGGCCGATTGCATCTTTCTTT
TRBV3-1/TRBV3-2,-,-,TRBJ1-1,CASSQRGEAEAFF,TGTGCCAGCAGCCAAAGGGGGGAAGCTGAAGCTTTCTTT
TRBV6-2/TRBV6-3,-,-,TRBJ2-5,CASSLSPPYQYF,TGTGCCAGCAGCCTGAGCCCCCCATACCAGTACTTC
TRBV13,-,-,TRBJ2-2,CASRRGSTGELFF,TGTGCCAGCAGGCGGGGCAGCACCGGGGAGCTGTTTTTT
TRBV5-6,-,-,TRBJ1-2,CASSPTAYTNYGYTF,TGTGCCAGCAGCCCTACAGCTTATACTAACTATGGCTACACCTTC
TRBV4-1,-,TRBD2,TRBJ2-2,CASRRSSGTGELFF,TGCGCCAGCAGACGGTCTAGCGGGACCGGGGAGCTGTTTTTT
TRBV19,-,-,TRBJ2-1,CASSTDPSPTYNEQFF,TGTGCCAGTAGTACAGACCCATCCCCCACCTACAATGAGCAGTTCTTC
TRBV15,once,TRBD1,TRBJ1-1,CATSPDRATLEAFF,TGTGCCACCAGCCCGGACAGGGCAACGCTTGAAGCTTTCTTT
TRBV7-9,-,-,TRBJ2-1,CASQGGFYNEQFF,TGTGCCAGCCAGGGGGGCTTTTACAATGAGCAGTTCTTC
TRBV20-1,-,-,TRBJ1-2,CSGYTLPYTF,TGCAGTGGGTATACTCTCCCCTACACCTTC
TRBV29-1,-,-,TRBJ2-2,CSVRTGQNTGELFF,TGCAGCGTGAGGACGGGACAGAACACCGGGGAGCTGTTTTTT
TRBV5-1,-,-,TRBJ2-3,CASRLQGYTDTQYF,TGCGCCAGCAGGCTACAGGGCTACACAGATACGCAGTATTTT
TRBV19,-,-,TRBJ1-5,CASSPPGRGGQPQHF,TGTGCCAGTAGTCCCCCGGGCAGGGGAGGACAGCCCCAGCATTTT
TRBV5-1,-,-,TRBJ1-6,CASSLGAGYNSPLHF,TGCGCCAGCAGCTTGGGGGCAGGGTATAATTCACCCCTCCACTTT
TRBV7-7,-,-,TRBJ2-5,CASSLVLTHETQYF,TGTGCCAGCAGCTTAGTATTAACCCACGAGACCCAGTACTTC
TRBV7-8,-,-,TRBJ2-7,CASSLEGPDEQYF,TGTGCCAGCAGCTTAGAAGGGCCTGACGAGCAGTACTTC
TRBV7-8,-,TRBD2,TRBJ2-3,CASSPEAGGTSGRNRGHTQYF,TGTGCCAGCAGCCCGGAAGCGGGGGGGACTAGCGGGAGAAATAGGGGTCATACGCAGTATTTT